Each of the 2 T cell receptor beta chains below was sequenced from the same sample in a study of pediatric ulcerative colitis. Method: immunoSEQ multiplex PCR; TCRdb's copy keeps in-frame clones and lacks some. The sample has some 40,000 clones, 75% seen once; the top ten hold approximately 9%. The rectum was sampled with one to two pinch biopsies at colonoscopy. Sequenced material: gut tissue. These receptors came from a boy aged 5-17 years with severe ulcerative colitis.

The chain has TRBV2 and TRBJ1-4, with 7 bases identical to TRBD1. The trim removed 1 base at V and 4 bases at J, leaving 3 bases unmatched. The CDR3 is 15 residues long. CDR1 is SNHLY and CDR2 is FYNNEI in the germline V gene. DNA for the CDR3: TGTGCCAGCAGTGAAGAGGGGGCAGATAATGAAAAACTGTTTTTT. Translation: CASSEEGADNEKLFF.

This clone was recorded only once. The chain is built from TRBV18 and TRBJ2-7, with a weak D call TRBD1 (6 bases). Trimming removed 3 bases at V and 2 bases at J, with 17 bases between. Germline CDR1 and CDR2: KGHSH and LQKENI. CDR3 length: 16 residues. CDR3 amino acids: CASSPRGQGSTYEQYF. Written as DNA, the CDR3 is TGTGCCAGCTCACCCAGGGGTCAGGGGTCCACCTACGAGCAGTACTTC.